This TCR beta chain was identified during a study of cytomegalovirus exposure and HLA in healthy donors. Study overall: Assignment to the Caucasian-associated ancestry cluster applied to 81% of the approximately 420 genotyped donors.

Whole-study results and caveats: HLA alleles were associated with 15,000 to 20,000 TCR beta sequences in a later analysis at 0.05 false discovery rate. Analysis was carried out at a later point, and it linked a missense DCLRE1C variant to TCR beta V- and J-gene trimming. Near-uniform donor sequencing depth was presumed by presence/absence analyses.

This clone was seen a few times. The antigen remains unidentified. This CDR3 region has 14 residues. V was cut by 5 bases and J by 3 bases, with 10 bases left in between. Germline loops: CDR1 SEHNR, CDR2 FQNEAQ (reference sequence). PCR primers comprised 60 Vbeta and 13 Jbeta primers. TCRdb's copy holds only in-frame clones and misses some; the assay was immunoSEQ multiplex PCR. This table holds approximately 190,000 clones, more than 65% found once. Sequencing was done on a sample of PBMCs. The rearrangement links TRBV7-9 to TRBJ2-2; D is perhaps TRBD1 (6 bases). The clonotype was recovered from a woman in her twenties or thirties in good health and CMV-seropositive. The CDR3 loop reads CASSANRDTGELFF. Written as DNA, the CDR3 is TGTGCCAGCAGCGCTAACAGGGACACCGGGGAGCTGTTTTTT.